Described below is a single T cell receptor beta chain sequence and its context. This clone was seen just once. No antigen is known for it. It has no much larger one-base neighbor in the sample; base qualities were not kept. Relative to germline, V is 1 base shorter and J is 6 bases shorter, with 10 bases between their ends. Per the germline V gene, MDHEN is the CDR1 and SYDVKM is the CDR2. Including the terminal cysteine and phenylalanine, the CDR3 comprises 13 residues. Of the read, only the CDR3 DNA is kept; its 39 bases are in frame from base 1. This sample was taken from a study of shared clonotypes between healthy human individuals (dated by TCRdb to 2018 to 2020). In the study overall: The cohort included three men and a couple of women between 18 and 49 years of age. To increase sequencing depth and limit assay-specific biases, TCR repertoire library preparation and sequencing were carried out by different laboratories using diverse techniques. Blood TCR repertoires of five healthy adults were deeply sequenced to estimate repertoire size and the extent of clonotype sharing between individuals. Per donor, leukapheresis produced somewhere between about 0.94 and 9 billion PBMCs. Study-wide findings and limitations: Sampling was restricted to blood, and TCR repertoires in tissue are likely to differ from TCR repertoires in blood. Pairwise subsampling led to the expectation that sequencing depth would affect the degree of clonotype sharing among donors. Because the study included a small number of donors, the genetic and exposure-history diversity represented was limited.

The donors were healthy, HIV-negative adults who had no recently reported acute infections or vaccinations. All donors were Caucasian adults living in Nashville, Tennessee, USA. For unsorted samples, about 90 million PBMCs were counted and genomic DNA was extracted with the QIAamp DNA Blood Mini kit. Blood was collected by leukapheresis, and PBMCs were isolated by Ficoll-Histopaque density gradient centrifugation and then cryopreserved in liquid nitrogen vapor phase. Using the deep immunoSEQ assay, TCR CDR3 regions were amplified from genomic DNA by multiplex PCR. Extracted genomic DNA from each cell subset was distributed evenly across all wells of several immunoSEQ 96-well plates, and each plate was treated as a replicate. For unsorted PBMC, approximately 0.3 ug of genomic DNA, equivalent to approximately 30,000 T cell genomes, went into each replicate PCR. Ten immunoSEQ deep assay plates were used to sequence the unsorted PBMC genomic DNA. The purified libraries were quantified using a Qubit 3.0 fluorometer, sized with a Bioanalyzer 2100, and then quantified again using the KAPA Library Quantification kit. Every immunoSEQ 96-well plate was sequenced on a separate single-read 150-cycle Illumina NextSeq 550 flow cell. Per the source publication's procedure: The immunoSEQ output contained only junctional sequences without quality scores, so filtering could not match that applied to full-length reads. To assign V/J genes and CDR3, sequences were annotated against IMGT germline references using PyIR, a Python wrapper for IgBLAST v1.9. Reads with weak V/J assignments (E-value above 1e-6), missing CDR3, stop codons, out-of-frame junctions, or ambiguous translated residues were removed. V3J clonotypes were defined as sequences sharing an identical inferred V gene, J gene, and CDR3 amino acid sequence. The percentage overlap between two repertoires was calculated by dividing the number of shared unique clonotypes by the size of the smaller repertoire. Repertoire richness was assessed with RTK rarefaction, the Chao1 estimator, and Recon v2.1 estimates of unobserved clonotypes. The clones in this table, taken by TCRdb from immuneACCESS, are in-frame only. Not every clone is retained; where verified, under half of the shortfall comes from an unresolved V gene, and the cause of the rest is unknown. D and trimming were read from the DNA, whereas the V and J calls and clone size are those reported in that table. The sample includes fewer than 600,000 clones, with less than 85% observed a single time. 10% to 15% of the sample goes to the ten largest clones.

Source material: PBMCs. This receptor was identified in a woman aged 40 to 50 in good health. Some clones in this sample may be carry-over from other donors' samples. The chain employs TRBV28 and TRBJ2-7; no D segment can be confidently identified. The bases are TGTGCCAGCAGTTTATCCCACGACTCCGAGCAGTACTTC. It translates to CASSLSHDSEQYF.